This TCR beta chain derives from a study of blood T cell repertoires in COVID-19. As for the study in general: Some COVID-19 samples were acute and others convalescent; all came from the United States, Italy and Spain. The cDNA or gDNA used as material had been derived from T cells, B-cell-depleted T cells, or PBMCs.

Original processing methods: From reference gene primer amplification, estimates of nucleated cell counts were derived. Measured with immunoSEQ multiplex PCR; TCRdb has only the in-frame clones, and not every one. The D gene and trimming were derived from the DNA, and the V and J assignments and clone size from that table. The table lists around 140,000 clones, about 90% of them singletons, with roughly 37% in the top ten. This clone has a single count. The germline gene is not matched at one end of the junction; a read error may be the cause. Germline lookup yields CDR1 LGHDT and CDR2 YNNKEL (reference sequence). The CDR3 is 17 amino acids.

The specimen sequenced was peripheral blood. This rearrangement joins TRBV3-1 (or the pseudogene TRBV3-2) to TRBJ2-7, with a tentative D call TRBD1 (5 bases). This sequence was found in a man aged 50-59 years who had recovered from COVID-19. CDR3 amino acids: CASSQDRLNDRTYGQYF. The CDR3 DNA reads TGTGCCAGCAGCCAAGATAGGCTTAATGACAGAACCTACGGGCAGTACTTC.